This T cell receptor beta chain derives from a study of response to subunit inactivated influenza vaccine. The CDR3 length is 18 residues. Trimming removed 4 bases from V and 3 bases from J; junction bases left unmatched: 10. The V gene's germline CDR1 is MGHRA and CDR2 YSYEKL. On this clonotype: Its specificity is not known.

In TCRdb, the RT-PCR reads were re-called with MiXCR into one record per CDR3 protein. Among around 570,000 distinct CDR3 sequences listed, less than 8% were seen once. Points from the study as a whole: That few new T cells are recruited by each seasonal influenza vaccination was the authors' suggestion.

The J gene is TRBJ2-3, the V gene TRBV4-1, with 13 bases identical to TRBD2. This clonotype was sampled from a man aged 45-69 years who received an inactivated influenza vaccine. The starting material was PBMCs from blood, obtained less than 30 months after vaccination. CDR3 sequence (DNA): TGCGCCAGCAGCCTACTAGCGGGAGGGGTGGGAGCGACAGATACGCAGTATTTT. Residues: CASSLLAGGVGATDTQYF.